This T cell receptor beta chain derives from a study of post-analysis software for immune sequencing data. Unique molecular identifiers were present in the TCR beta cDNA libraries. TCRdb reprocessed the PCR reads with MiXCR, giving one entry per CDR3 protein. This table holds about 540,000 distinct CDR3 sequences, 34% found once. Germline CDR1 reads MNHNS; CDR2 reads SASEGT. J lost 5 bases, V lost 7 bases, and 6 bases had no gene match. The CDR3 has 14 amino acids. This clonotype was recorded a few times. Its antigen is currently unknown. Broader study findings: With F measure, samples from one preparation batch clustered together strongly. Compared with controls, patients had more of about 5 TRBV segments, including TRBV5-6, TRBV5-1 and TRBV20-1.

Source material: blood. The source is a girl under 18 with multiple sclerosis. The chain couples TRBV6-1 to TRBJ2-7; 12 positions agree with TRBD1. CDR3 coding DNA: TGTGCCAGCACCGGGACAGGGGGCGCGGACGAGCAGTACTTC. Its translation is CASTGTGGADEQYF.